The 27 T cell receptor beta chains below come from one sample, sequenced in a study of blood T cell repertoires in COVID-19. The protocol was immunoSEQ multiplex PCR, while the TCRdb copy is restricted to in-frame clones and leaves out a portion. The sample comprises some 200,000 clones, roughly 80% of which are singletons, and approximately 15% rests with the top ten. Sequenced input: peripheral blood. The receptors here all came from a man aged 25-40 years with active or convalescent COVID-19.

The chain has TRBV10-3 and TRBJ1-2, with 9 bases identical to TRBD1. V lost 3 bases and J lost 10; bases outside the gene matches: 9. This CDR3 comprises 14 residues. Germline CDR1 reads ENHRY; CDR2 reads SYGVKD. The CDR3 DNA reads as TGTGCCATCAGTGACGGTGGACAGGGGAAGGTCTACACCTTC. It specifies CAISDGGQGKVYTF.

The CDR3 region is CASSLQQVANTGELFF. CDR3 nucleotide sequence: TGCGCCAGCAGCTTGCAACAGGTCGCGAACACCGGGGAGCTGTTTTTT. The chain combines TRBV5-1 with TRBJ2-2; D possibly corresponds to TRBD1 (5 bases). Between the trimmed V and J ends, which lost 1 base and 0 bases, there was a span of 10 bases. The germline gives CDR1 SGHRS, CDR2 YFSETQ. This CDR3 comprises 16 residues.

The rearrangement links TRBV7-2 to TRBJ2-7, with 10 bases identical to TRBD2. Germline loops: CDR1 SGHTA, CDR2 FQGNSA. J lost 2 bases, V lost 5 bases, and 6 bases had no gene match. This CDR3 contains 15 residues. DNA of the CDR3: TGTGCCAGCAGCGGGGGACTAGCGACAGCCTACGAGCAGTACTTC. Amino acids: CASSGGLATAYEQYF.

The chain couples TRBV27 to TRBJ1-5, with D unclear. The V gene's germline CDR1 is MNHEY and CDR2 SMNVEV (reference sequence). V was clipped by 6 bases and J by 6 bases, with 15 bases between them. The CDR3 sequence is 14 residues long. The CDR3 loop reads CASRMRGRGQPQHF. The CDR3 nucleotides are TGTGCCAGCAGGATGCGCGGTCGCGGTCAGCCCCAGCATTTT.

The CDR3 spells CASSLWGQEHSPLHF. The CDR3 DNA reads as TGTGCCAGCAGTTTATGGGGACAGGAACATTCACCCCTCCACTTT. V gene TRBV28 combines with J gene TRBJ1-6, with 8 bases matching TRBD1. This CDR3 comprises 15 residues. V lost 0 bases, J lost 8 bases, and 3 bases stayed unmatched. The germline CDR1 and CDR2 sequences are MDHEN and SYDVKM.

The genes are TRBV5-1 and TRBJ2-5, with D possibly being TRBD1 (6 bases). V was trimmed by 4 bases and J by 1 base, leaving 11 bases between them. Germline-derived CDR1 and CDR2 are SGHRS and YFSETQ. The CDR3 is 14 amino acids. The CDR3 DNA reads as TGCGCCAGCAGCCAAGGACAGCCCCAAGAGACCCAGTACTTC. It specifies CASSQGQPQETQYF.

Details on this clone: The same CDR3 also results from other DNA sequences found in this sample. The V gene is TRBV7-2, the J gene TRBJ2-7, with a weak D call TRBD2 (6 bases). The CDR3 runs 15 residues. The V end was cut by 3 bases, the J end by 0 bases, with 12 bases between. CDR1 is SGHTA and CDR2 is FQGNSA in the germline V gene. The CDR3 sequence is CASSFGGASSYEQYF. CDR3 DNA sequence: TGTGCCAGCAGCTTCGGAGGGGCTAGCTCCTACGAGCAGTACTTC.

J is TRBJ1-1 and V is TRBV6-6, with a tentative D call TRBD1 (6 bases). Germline CDR1 and CDR2: MNHNY and SVGAGI (reference sequence). This CDR3 has 13 amino acids. With 6 bases removed from V and 3 bases from J, the gap between germline ends came to 11 bases. This CDR3 reads CASRGTLDTEAFF. The CDR3 coding sequence is TGTGCCAGCAGAGGGACATTGGACACTGAAGCTTTCTTT.

The CDR3 coding sequence is TGTGCCAGCAGCCAAGATGATCTAGATTACAATGAGCAGTTCTTC. This codes for CASSQDDLDYNEQFF. This chain joins TRBV3-1 (or the pseudogene TRBV3-2) and TRBJ2-1; no firm D call. CDR1 is LGHDT and CDR2 is YNNKEL in the germline V gene (reference sequence). CDR3 size: 15 residues. V was trimmed by 0 bases and J by 4 bases, leaving 10 bases between them.

The chain employs TRBV10-3 and TRBJ1-1, with 7 bases fitting TRBD1. V lost 4 bases and J lost 1; bases outside the gene matches: 3. Germline V gene data show CDR1 as ENHRY and CDR2 as SYGVKD. The CDR3 has 14 amino acids. CDR3 nucleotide sequence: TGTGCCATCAGTGGAGGGGGCAGGAACACTGAAGCTTTCTTT. Protein product: CAISGGGRNTEAFF.

This clone has a handful of counts. V usage is TRBV9 and J usage is TRBJ1-4; D possibly corresponds to TRBD1 (5 bases). The germline V gene has CDR1 SGDLS and CDR2 YYNGEE. V was pared by 0 bases and J by 8 bases, with 17 bases between. The CDR3 sequence is 16 residues long. The CDR3 loop reads CASSVGQRREGEKLFF. In DNA, the CDR3 is TGTGCCAGCAGCGTAGGACAGAGGAGGGAGGGGGAAAAACTGTTTTTT.

This chain joins TRBV2 and TRBJ2-3; D gene uncertain. The CDR3 consists of 16 residues. V was shortened by 10 bases and J by 1 base, with 21 bases between the two germline ends. CDR1 and CDR2 from the germline V gene are SNHLY and FYNNEI. The DNA for the CDR3 is TGTGCCACCTCCCCTAGTAGCCCCCTCGGCACAGATACGCAGTATTTT. This sequence encodes CATSPSSPLGTDTQYF.

The rearrangement joins TRBV4-1 to TRBJ1-2; a weak D match, TRBD1 (5 bases). Trimming removed 1 base at V and 6 bases at J, with 12 bases between. Germline CDR1 reads MGHRA; CDR2 reads YSYEKL. The CDR3 contains 14 residues. The CDR3 loop is CASSQVVQGDGYTF. CDR3 nucleotide sequence: TGCGCCAGCAGCCAAGTAGTGCAGGGCGATGGCTACACCTTC.

Of note for this clone: The junction departs from the called germline gene at one end, perhaps through a read error. The gene calls are TRBV7-7 and TRBJ2-3, with 15 positions matching TRBD2. Germline values: CDR1 SSHAT, CDR2 FNYEAQ (reference sequence). The CDR3 has 16 residues. Here the CDR3 reads CASSLGTSGRIDTQYF. DNA of the CDR3: TGTGCTAGCAGCTTAGGGACTAGCGGGAGGATAGATACGCAGTATTTT. Using reference TRBV7-7 and TRBJ2-3 for the parts outside the CDR3, the full variable domain is GAGVSQSPRYKVTKRGQDVTLRCDPISSHATLYWYQQALGQGPEFLTYFNYEAQPDKSGLPSDRFSAERPEGSISTLTIQRTEQRDSAMYRCASSLGTSGRIDTQYFGPGTRLTVL.

The gene calls are TRBV5-3 and TRBJ1-2, with D unclear. TRBV5-3 is classed as an ORF, of uncertain function. Trimming removed 4 bases at V and 6 bases at J, with 7 bases between. The CDR3 totals 11 residues. The CDR3 region is CARSPFHGYTF. The CDR3 nucleotides are TGTGCCAGAAGCCCTTTCCATGGCTACACCTTC.

CDR3 protein: CASSSRVEQPQHF. The CDR3 region has the DNA TGTGCCAGCAGTAGCAGGGTGGAACAGCCCCAGCATTTT. The chain carries TRBV6-5 and TRBJ1-5, with a tentative D call TRBD1 (5 bases). This CDR3 spans 13 amino acids. Germline CDR1 is MNHEY and CDR2 is SVGAGI. Trimming left V 5 bases short and J 7 bases short, with 12 bases between.

The chain links TRBV19 to TRBJ1-4; TRBD1 matches 7 bases. The J segment lost 7 bases and the V segment lost 3 bases, leaving 5 bases of the junction unmatched. Germline-derived CDR1 and CDR2 are LNHDA and SQIVND (reference sequence). The CDR3 extends over 14 amino acids. The CDR3 nucleotides read TGTGCCAGTAGTATCGGACAGGCCGCTGAAAAACTGTTTTTT. It specifies CASSIGQAAEKLFF.

The CDR3 is CASSNSLQGAGEKLFF. CDR3 sequence (DNA): TGTGCCAGCTCAAACTCCCTACAGGGGGCAGGTGAAAAACTGTTTTTT. The genes are TRBV18 and TRBJ1-4; 9 bases fit TRBD1. The V segment lost 5 bases and the J segment 7 bases; nucleotides outside the gene matches: 11. Germline V gene lookup returns CDR1 KGHSH and CDR2 LQKENI. CDR3 length: 16 amino acids.

The chain employs TRBV5-1 and TRBJ2-3; 8 bases agree with TRBD2. The V gene's germline CDR1 is SGHRS and CDR2 YFSETQ. CDR3 length: 15 amino acids. V gave up 2 bases and J gave up 1 base; unmatched junction bases: 3. CDR3 DNA sequence: TGCGCCAGCAGCTTAGCGGGGGTTCGCACAGATACGCAGTATTTT. Its translation: CASSLAGVRTDTQYF. Full variable domain (missing parts from reference TRBV5-1 and TRBJ2-3): KAGVTQTPRYLIKTRGQQVTLSCSPISGHRSVSWYQQTPGQGLQFLFEYFSETQRNKGNFPGRFSGRQFSNSRSEMNVSTLELGDSALYLCASSLAGVRTDTQYFGPGTRLTVL.

The table lists this clone with a few counts. V is TRBV6-1 and J is TRBJ1-4; D gene unclear. V was pared by 2 bases and J by 0 bases, with 7 bases between. CDR3 length equals 15 residues. CDR1 and CDR2 (germline): MNHNS, SASEGT. The CDR3 nucleotides read TGTGCCAGCAGTGAACGCGGTACAACTAATGAAAAACTGTTTTTT. Translating it yields CASSERGTTNEKLFF.

The CDR3 spells CASTPGTGFGGYTF. The CDR3 DNA reads TGTGCCAGCACCCCGGGGACAGGGTTTGGTGGCTACACCTTC. The chain recombines TRBV5-6 with TRBJ1-2; TRBD1 matches 9 bases. Germline values: CDR1 SGHDT, CDR2 YYEEEE. The CDR3 sequence is 14 residues long. Germline trimming cut 6 bases from V and 7 bases from J; bases unmatched to any gene: 10.

The chain has TRBV5-5 and TRBJ1-6; D not certain. Germline CDR1 and CDR2: SGHKS and YYEKEE (reference sequence). This CDR3 has 17 amino acids. V was shortened by 0 bases and J by 1 base, with 11 bases between the two germline ends. CDR3 bases: TGTGCCAGCAGCTTGGAACGGAGAGTGTCCTATAATTCACCCCTCCACTTT. Its translation is CASSLERRVSYNSPLHF.

The rearrangement joins TRBV7-6 to TRBJ2-1; the match to TRBD2 covers 9 bases. With V trimmed by 1 base and J by 6 bases, 4 bases remained unmatched. The length of the CDR3 is 15 residues. CDR1 and CDR2 (germline): SGHVS, FNYEAQ. CDR3 nucleotide sequence: TGTGCCAGCAGCTTAGGGCCTAGCGGGATCAATGAGCAGTTCTTC. Amino acid sequence: CASSLGPSGINEQFF.

J is TRBJ2-1 and V is TRBV18; 12 positions agree with TRBD2. The CDR3 spans 17 residues. Germline assignment: CDR1 KGHSH and CDR2 LQKENI. V shed 3 bases, J shed 9 bases, and the junction held 12 bases outside the gene matches. The DNA of the CDR3 is TGTGCCAGCTCACCGCAGACTAGCGGGAGAGATACGGGTGAGCAGTTCTTC. It codes for CASSPQTSGRDTGEQFF.

The sample holds a few counts of this clone. The chain carries TRBV7-2 and TRBJ1-2; TRBD1 matches 11 bases. The CDR3 is made up of 16 amino acids. Per germline, CDR1 SGHTA and CDR2 FQGNSA. J gave up 3 bases and V 1 base, and 4 bases lay outside the gene matches. The CDR3 sequence: CASSLGGQGVDYGYTF. CDR3 sequence (DNA): TGTGCCAGCAGCTTAGGGGGACAGGGGGTAGACTATGGCTACACCTTC.

The gene calls are TRBV6-5 and TRBJ1-3; D is unclear. Germline-derived CDR1 and CDR2 are MNHEY and SVGAGI. V was pared by 3 bases and J by 0 bases, with 9 bases between. The CDR3 has 15 amino acids. Here the CDR3 reads CASSYAGDSGNTIYF. The CDR3 DNA sequence: TGTGCCAGCAGTTATGCCGGGGACTCTGGAAACACCATATATTTT.

This rearrangement joins TRBV2 to TRBJ1-5; TRBD1 matches at 9 bases. The length of the CDR3 is 15 residues. The germline V gene encodes CDR1 SNHLY and CDR2 FYNNEI. V trimming: 3 bases; J trimming: 6 bases; junction bases outside the gene matches: 6. This CDR3 reads CASSERTGAGQPQHF. The DNA for the CDR3 is TGTGCCAGCAGTGAGCGGACAGGGGCAGGTCAGCCCCAGCATTTT.